This TCR beta chain was observed in a study of regulatory T cells in long-lasting Graves disease. This clonotype was observed at least ten times. Its target is unknown. Study results and limitations: Persistent cases of Graves' showed reduced TCR diversity relative to newly diagnosed patients. Patients with persistent disease showed a bias toward TRBV28, TRBJ1-2 and TRBJ2-5.

The CDR3 is 15 residues long. The J segment lost 5 bases and the V segment lost 6 bases, leaving 9 bases of the junction unmatched. Germline CDR1 and CDR2: MNHEY and SVGEGT. Arm-PCR of CDR3 regions and iRepertoire HTBI primers were used to build TCR beta libraries. One entry per CDR3 protein, called by TCRdb with MiXCR from the multiplex PCR reads. This sample has a few hundred thousand distinct CDR3 sequences; roughly 15% occur once, and the top ten carry roughly a fifth. Regarding time point: newly diagnosed GD, antithyroid drugs for less than 3 months. The TCR library was made from RNA that had been extracted from PBMCs in TRIzol. These data are also associated with another study on T cells in Graves' hyperthyroidism and ophthalmopathy. That paper states: Stable Graves' hyperthyroidism meant no ophthalmopathy progression within 18 months.

This sequence was found in a woman younger than 30 with Graves disease. The rearrangement links TRBV6-2 or TRBV6-3 to TRBJ2-3; 9 bases match TRBD1. This material consisted of peripheral blood mononuclear cells (PBMCs), taken at new diagnosis, from a patient treated with antithyroid drugs. For the CDR3, the DNA is TGTGCCAGCAGGGACCTGACAGGGGGTCGAGATACGCAGTATTTT. Translation gives CASRDLTGGRDTQYF.